This T cell receptor (beta chain) originates from a study of cytomegalovirus exposure and HLA in healthy donors. About this clone: The antigen is unknown.

Germline CDR1 and CDR2: SQVTM and ANQGSEA. Between the trimmed V and J ends, which lost 4 bases and 10 bases, there was a span of 17 bases. The CDR3 covers 14 residues. Study results and caveats: An analysis was carried out at a later point. It showed that HLA-associated TCR beta chains were more clonally expanded than equally common non-associated chains. CMV serostatus alone was available as immune exposure information.

60 Vbeta and 13 Jbeta primers were used in PCR. Using immunoSEQ multiplex PCR, the repertoire was profiled, and TCRdb retains in-frame clones only, with some absent. The table records 210,000 or so clones, over 70% of them present only once. Sequenced material: PBMCs. The sequence came from a man aged 25 to 40 in good health and CMV-seronegative. V usage is TRBV29-1 and J usage is TRBJ1-6; D might be TRBD1 (6 bases). DNA of the CDR3: TGCAGCGTTGCTATGGACAGTAGTGACTCACCCCTCCACTTT. This translates into CSVAMDSSDSPLHF. The variable domain in full, completed from reference TRBV29-1 and TRBJ1-6, reads SAVISQKPSRDICQRGTSLTIQCQVDSQVTMMFWYRQQPGQSLTLIATANQGSEATYESGFVIDKFPISRPNLTFSTLTVSNMSPEDSSIYLCSVAMDSSDSPLHFGNGTRLTVT.